The 20 T cell receptor delta chains in this list originate from one sample, sequenced in a study of gamma-delta T cells after stem cell transplantation. TCRdb re-called the RT-PCR reads using CATT. The table records some 1,700 delta-chain clones, approximately 4% of them present only once. Input material: gamma-delta T cells. These receptor sequences come from a human donor. It is not recorded whose cells these are; they may come from a transplant donor.

Turning to this clone: Only one base separates this from a far larger clonotype, so it likely reflects a read error. This chain uses TRDV2 with TRDJ1; tentative D call: TRDD3 (6 bases). This CDR3 is 17 amino acids long. V dropped 5 bases and J dropped 4 bases, with 25 bases sitting between them. The germline gives CDR1 GEAIGNYY, CDR2 EKD. Here the CDR3 DNA reads TGTGCCTGTGGCCCCGTTGCGAGCCGGATACATGACGATAAACTCATCTTT. This sequence encodes CACGPVASRIHDDKLIF.

Concerning this clone itself: A read error is the likely source, as a far larger clone sits one nucleotide away. This specimen includes other DNA sequences encoding the same CDR3. The V gene is TRDV2, the J gene TRDJ1, with 9 bases identical to TRDD3. Germline V gives CDR1 GEAIGNYY, CDR2 EKD. This CDR3 spans 19 amino acids. This CDR3 reads CACDTVRGILSTWADKLIF. CDR3 coding DNA: TGTGCCTGTGACACCGTAAGGGGGATACTTTCAACTTGGGCCGATAAACTCATCTTC.

This clone was observed a handful of times. TCRdb's protein for this DNA is that of a much larger clone and differs from the translation at residue 14, likely a read error; the protein shown is the DNA translation. The chain has TRDV2 and TRDJ1, with 8 bases fitting TRDD3. The CDR3 extends over 16 amino acids. CDR1 GEAIGNYY and CDR2 EKD come from the germline V gene. In DNA form, the CDR3 reads TGTGCCTGTGATTTACTGGGGGCTCAGTACACCGATAAACCCATCTTT. It is translated as CACDLLGAQYTDKPIF.

By share of the sample, this clone is large (0.1 to 1%). The V and J genes are TRDV2 and TRDJ1, with 9 bases that match TRDD3. Trimming at V came to 3 bases and at J to 1 base, leaving 8 bases not matched to a gene. The germline V gene encodes CDR1 GEAIGNYY and CDR2 EKD. The CDR3 runs 16 residues. The CDR3 DNA sequence: TGTGCCTGTGACTCCGTGGGGGATAGGGCCACCGATAAACTCATCTTT. Residues: CACDSVGDRATDKLIF.

This clone was found a few times. A much larger clone sits a single nucleotide away, making a read error possible. The sample contains more than one DNA sequence encoding this CDR3. The V gene is TRDV2, the J gene TRDJ1, with TRDD3 as a possible D gene (6 bases). V was pared by 1 base and J by 2 bases, with 22 bases between. This CDR3 region has 18 residues. The germline V gene has CDR1 GEAIGNYY and CDR2 EKD. In DNA, the CDR3 is TGTGCCTGTGACACTCTAGCCCCTGGGGAATACGGGACCGATAAACTCATCTTT. Its translation is CACDTLAPGEYGTDKLIF.

With regard to this clone: This likely stems from a read error, as it lies one base from a far larger clone. J is TRDJ1 and V is TRDV2; D not resolved. Germline CDR1 reads GEAIGNYY; CDR2 reads EKD. CDR3 size: 14 residues. The CDR3 region is CACDTISNTDKPIF. The CDR3 DNA follows: TGTGCCTGTGACACCATTTCAAACACCGATAAACCCATCTTT.

The sample holds a few counts of this clone. Given a far larger clone just one base away, this is likely a sequencing read error. Other nucleotide sequences from this sample produce the same CDR3. The chain joins TRDV2 to TRDJ1; the match to TRDD3 covers 8 bases. This CDR3 has 20 amino acids. V gave up 4 bases and J gave up 0 bases; unmatched junction bases: 21. Looked up from germline, CDR1 is GEAIGNYY and CDR2 is EKD. The DNA for the CDR3 is TGTGCCTGTGAACCACTTACTGGGGGCCGAACTGGGTTATACACCGATAAACTCATCTTT. Translating gives CACEPLTGGRTGLYTDKLIF.

Remarks on this clone: TCRdb attributes to this sequence the protein of a much larger clone, which differs from the DNA translation at residue 8; a read error is likely, and the protein displayed is translated from the DNA. The chain links TRDV2 to TRDJ3; TRDD3 matches at 8 bases. This CDR3 spans 22 amino acids. CDR1 and CDR2 from the germline V gene are GEAIGNYY and EKD. J gave up 0 bases and V 3 bases, and 18 bases lay outside the gene matches. For the CDR3, the DNA is TGTGCCTGTGACTCCTTTCCCATTACTGGGGGGCCTAGCTCCTGGGACACCCGACAGATGTTTTTC. It translates to CACDSFPITGGPSSWDTRQMFF.

As to this clone: With only one base between it and a far larger clone, this is likely a read error. Within the sample, other DNA sequences also encode this same CDR3. The chain couples TRDV2 to TRDJ3, with TRDD3 matching over 7 bases. Germline V gene sequence: CDR1 GEAIGNYY, CDR2 EKD. CDR3 length: 25 residues. The CDR3 region has the DNA TGTGCCTGTGACACCGTGAGTGGATGGGGGACCCCGCTTCGTTTATCGTCCTGGGACACCCGACAGATGTTCTTC. Residues: CACDTVSGWGTPLRLSSWDTRQMFF.

Details on this clone: This likely stems from a read error, as it lies one base from a far larger clone. This chain links TRDV2 with TRDJ3, with D possibly TRDD3 on 5 matching bases. The germline gives CDR1 GEAIGNYY, CDR2 EKD. The CDR3 is 20 residues long. The DNA for the CDR3 is TGTGCCTGTGACACCGGGGGGTTTCTCCCGAACTCCTGTGACACCCGACAGATGTTTTTC. Translation: CACDTGGFLPNSCDTRQMFF.

The sample holds a few counts of this clone. A far larger clone is one nucleotide away, so this likely arose from a read error. The chain joins TRDV2 to TRDJ1, with 12 bases identical to TRDD3. Germline CDR1 is GEAIGNYY and CDR2 is EKD. After removal of 3 bases from V and 0 bases from J, the junction contained 25 bases not matched to a gene. There are 23 residues in the CDR3. CDR3 sequence reads: CACDSIPEAGGYAGRGYTDKLIF. The CDR3, as DNA: TGTGCCTGTGACTCCATTCCCGAGGCTGGGGGATACGCAGGTCGGGGGTACACCGATAAACTCATCTTT.

This clone occurred a few times. The J gene is TRDJ1, the V gene TRDV1; TRDD3 aligns across 9 bases. This CDR3 is built from 21 residues. Germline V gene data show CDR1 as TSWWSYY and CDR2 as QGS. With 2 bases clipped from V and 0 bases from J, the junction kept 19 bases outside the gene matches. The CDR3 DNA follows: TGTGCTCTTGGGGAAAGCCCCATATCTTATTACTGGGGGACCGACACCGATAAACTCATCTTT. It is translated as CALGESPISYYWGTDTDKLIF.

This sequence joins TRDV2 and TRDJ1, with 12 bases aligning to TRDD3. J lost 0 bases, V lost 3 bases, and 25 bases had no gene match. This CDR3 is built from 23 residues. Germline CDR1 is GEAIGNYY and CDR2 is EKD. CDR3 bases: TGTGCCTGTGACTCCATTCCCGAGGCTGGGGGATACGCAGGTCGGGGGCACACCGATAAACTCATCTTT. Its protein is CACDSIPEAGGYAGRGHTDKLIF.

This clone came up a few times. The mismatch at residue 3 between this DNA's translation and the TCRdb protein of a much larger clone likely reflects a read error; the protein shown is translated from the DNA. The genes are TRDV2 and TRDJ1, with 7 nucleotides matching TRDD3. The CDR3 length is 15 residues. Germline lookup yields CDR1 GEAIGNYY and CDR2 EKD. The CDR3 here is CARDIWGVDDDKLIF. In DNA form, the CDR3 reads TGTGCCCGTGACATCTGGGGGGTGGACGACGATAAACTCATCTTT.

In the case of this clone: The junction differs from germline at one of its ends, possibly a read error. CDR3 sequence (DNA): TGTGCCCGTGACTCTTTACTGGGGGCCCCCGATAAACTCATCTTT. Translating gives CARDSLLGAPDKLIF. The chain has TRDV2 and TRDJ1; the match to TRDD3 covers 8 bases. Germline CDR1 and CDR2: GEAIGNYY and EKD. The CDR3 consists of 15 residues.

Concerning this clone: This is likely an artifact of a read error, given a far larger clone one base away. The gene calls are TRDV2 and TRDJ1; TRDD3 matches at 13 bases. CDR3 length: 21 residues. Germline V lookup: CDR1 GEAIGNYY, CDR2 EKD. This chain's CDR3 is CACDPVLGDTRIPSNTAKLIF. CDR3 nucleotides: TGTGCCTGTGACCCCGTACTGGGGGATACGCGGATACCCTCTAACACCGCTAAACTCATCTTT.

On this clone: A read error likely explains why the TCRdb protein, taken from a much larger clone, differs from this DNA's translation at residue 9; the protein shown is translated from the DNA. The J gene is TRDJ3, the V gene TRDV2; 9 bases match TRDD3. From germline, CDR1 is GEAIGNYY and CDR2 EKD. This CDR3 spans 17 amino acids. V shed 3 bases and J 2 bases; nucleotides not matched to a gene: 4. The CDR3 spells CACDPTGGPWDTRQMFF. The CDR3 nucleotides are TGTGCCTGTGACCCTACTGGGGGACCCTGGGACACCCGACAGATGTTTTTC.

This clone was found a few times. TCRdb pairs this DNA with a much larger clone's protein that differs at residue 6, likely a read error; the protein shown was translated from the DNA. The rearrangement joins TRDV2 to TRDJ1; D uncertain. Trimming took off 0 bases at V and 0 bases at J, with 19 bases between the two ends. This CDR3 has 18 residues. Germline values: CDR1 GEAIGNYY, CDR2 EKD. The CDR3 region has the DNA TGTGCCTGTGACACCATGTCCGGTCCCTCTACATACACCGATAAACTCATCTTT. Amino acids: CACDTMSGPSTYTDKLIF.

A note on this clone: TCRdb attributes to this sequence the protein of a much larger clone, which differs from the DNA translation at residue 4; a read error is likely, and the protein displayed is translated from the DNA. The chain has TRDV2 and TRDJ1, with TRDD3 matching over 9 bases. The V and J ends lost 5 bases and 4 bases, in that order; junction bases with no gene match: 10. CDR1 and CDR2 (germline): GEAIGNYY, EKD. The CDR3 length is 15 residues. The CDR3 sequence is CACGNLGDQDDKLIF. The CDR3 nucleotides are TGTGCCTGTGGCAACCTGGGGGATCAGGACGATAAACTCATCTTT.

A word on this clone: The translation of this DNA and the TCRdb protein of a much larger clone differ at residue 5, probably owing to a read error; the protein shown here is translated from the DNA. V gene TRDV2 combines with J gene TRDJ1; TRDD3 is a possible D gene (6 bases). This CDR3 is built from 18 residues. The V and J ends lost 3 bases and 2 bases respectively, with 24 bases between them. Germline V gene data show CDR1 as GEAIGNYY and CDR2 as EKD. CDR3 DNA: TGTGCCTGTGACGCCGTAGACGTTGGGGGGACACATACCGATAAACTCATCTTT. This sequence encodes CACDAVDVGGTHTDKLIF.